Below are 5 T cell receptor beta chains sequenced from a single sample in a study of T cells in localized non-small cell lung cancer. Sequenced by immunoSEQ multiplex PCR; TCRdb stores in-frame clones only, minus some. The table records around 41,000 clones, around 90% of them present only once. Specimen: PBMCs, collected before any cancer treatment. These receptors were taken from a woman aged 35 to 75 with stage II lung adenocarcinoma.

The count of this clone is one. This sequence joins TRBV28 and TRBJ1-1; D gene uncertain. Deletions cut 7 bases from V and 8 bases from J, with 14 bases between. Germline lookup yields CDR1 MDHEN and CDR2 SYDVKM. The CDR3 is made up of 12 amino acids. CDR3 DNA: TGTGCCAGCAAGTGGTCCTCGAGGGAAGCTTTCTTT. Amino acid sequence: CASKWSSREAFF.

The gene calls are TRBV7-9 and TRBJ2-1; TRBD2 matches at 9 bases. J gave up 0 bases and V 6 bases, and 12 bases lay outside the gene matches. CDR1 is SEHNR and CDR2 is FQNEAQ in the germline V gene (reference sequence). The CDR3 has 18 amino acids. In nucleotides, the CDR3 is TGTGCCAGCAGTCCAGGGAGCGGGGGGTCCTACTCCTACAATGAGCAGTTCTTC. It translates to CASSPGSGGSYSYNEQFF.

This clone was counted between two and nine times. The J gene is TRBJ2-5, the V gene TRBV6-6, with D unresolved. Germline V gene data show CDR1 as MNHNY and CDR2 as SVGAGI (reference sequence). The CDR3 runs 12 residues. V was trimmed by 5 bases and J by 2 bases, leaving 6 bases between them. In DNA, the CDR3 is TGTGCCAGCAGTATACAGCAAGAGACCCAGTACTTC. It encodes CASSIQQETQYF.

V usage is TRBV11-3 and J usage is TRBJ2-5, with TRBD2 identical over 12 bases. CDR1 is SGHNT and CDR2 is YENEEA in the germline V gene. V dropped 1 base and J dropped 2; count of bases not matched to a gene: 5. The CDR3 sequence is 17 residues long. CDR3 nucleotide sequence: TGTGCCAGCAGCTTAGGGACTAGCGGGGTGGAACAAGAGACCCAGTACTTC. This gives the protein CASSLGTSGVEQETQYF. The whole variable domain, remainder taken from reference TRBV11-3 and TRBJ2-5, is EAGVVQSPRYKIIEKKQPVAFWCNPISGHNTLYWYLQNLGQGPELLIRYENEEAVDDSQLPKDRFSAERLKGVDSTLKIQPAELGDSAVYLCASSLGTSGVEQETQYFGPGTRLLVL.

The chain uses TRBV28 and TRBJ1-3, with TRBD1 identical over 8 bases. J gave up 2 bases and V 3 bases, and 6 bases lay outside the gene matches. The V gene's germline CDR1 is MDHEN and CDR2 SYDVKM. This CDR3 spans 16 amino acids. This CDR3 is CASSFARRGPGNTIYF. The CDR3 region has the DNA TGTGCCAGCAGTTTCGCCCGCAGGGGGCCTGGAAACACCATATATTTT. The variable domain in full, with the rest retrieved from reference TRBV28 and TRBJ1-3, is DVKVTQSSRYLVKRTGEKVFLECVQDMDHENMFWYRQDPGLGLRLIYFSYDVKMKEKGDIPEGYSVSREKKERFSLILESASTNQTSMYLCASSFARRGPGNTIYFGEGSWLTVV.